This T cell receptor (beta chain) was sequenced for a study of CD8 T cells in Susac syndrome. The RNA input was roughly 0.45 to 1 ug, and it was reverse transcribed with random hexamers. In TCRdb, the immunoSEQ multiplex PCR reads were re-called with MiXCR into one record per CDR3 protein. The sample holds approximately 130,000 distinct CDR3 sequences; approximately 89% are singletons and the top ten take approximately 0.24%. TEMRA cells were FACS-enriched, with CD8+ and CD4+ T cells isolated negatively. This CDR3 has 11 residues. The V gene's germline CDR1 is GTSNPN and CDR2 SVGIG (reference sequence). V lost 7 bases, J lost 11 bases, and 17 bases lay in between.

The chain carries TRBV30 and TRBJ1-1; D uncertain. The sequenced material came from CD8+ T cells from PBMCs. This TCR was sampled from a human donor with multiple sclerosis. CDR3 residues: CALEGGTDAFF. DNA of the CDR3: TGTGCCTTGGAGGGAGGAACAGATGCTTTCTTT.